The 18 T cell receptor beta chains below all came from one sample that was sequenced in a study of blood T cells in healthy people across ages (dated by TCRdb to about 2015). Library preparation was by 5' RACE. Sequenced using an Illumina HiSeq 2500. A second PCR of about 6 to 11 cycles was run with a J-beta primer mix and a sample-barcoded 5' primer. TCRdb trimmed the raw reads at Q25, called clones with MiXCR and kept productive beta chains. Each CDR3 protein appears once, grouped with its most common genes and DNA. Recorded for this sample are over a million distinct CDR3 sequences; roughly a quarter of them occurred a single time. 0.75% of the sample comes from the top ten. These same records also appear under a second study, on T cells of mothers and their children.

The source material was blood. The source is a girl aged 2 to 10 in good health.

The J gene is TRBJ2-1, the V gene TRBV5-6; no reliable D call. The V gene's germline CDR1 is SGHDT and CDR2 YYEEEE. V was pared by 3 bases and J by 0 bases, with 13 bases between. The CDR3 is 16 residues long. The CDR3 loop reads CASSSVKLSSYNEQFF. CDR3 coding DNA: TGTGCCAGCAGCTCGGTGAAACTTAGCTCCTACAATGAGCAGTTCTTC.

The chain couples TRBV7-9 to TRBJ1-2, with D unresolved. Germline V lookup: CDR1 SEHNR, CDR2 FQNEAQ (reference sequence). This CDR3 has 13 amino acids. V dropped 2 bases and J dropped 7 bases, with 11 bases sitting between them. The CDR3 DNA reads as TGTGCCAGCAGCTTAAGCAATAGCGCTGGCTACACCTTC. Protein product: CASSLSNSAGYTF.

This clonotype appeared a few times. The genes are TRBV20-1 and TRBJ2-7, with TRBD2 matching over 10 bases. There are 16 residues in the CDR3. V lost 3 bases, J lost 2 bases, and 10 bases stayed unmatched. CDR1 is DFQATT and CDR2 is SNEGSKA in the germline V gene (reference sequence). CDR3 DNA sequence: TGCAGTGCTAGTCCTATGAAGCGGGAGGGCGCCTACGAGCAGTACTTC. It encodes CSASPMKREGAYEQYF.

The V call is TRBV6-2 or TRBV6-3, the J call TRBJ2-1, with 10 positions matching TRBD2. V lost 6 bases to trimming and J lost 5 bases; unmatched junction nucleotides: 7. This CDR3 is 15 amino acids long. The V gene's germline CDR1 is MNHEY and CDR2 SVGEGT. As DNA, the CDR3 is TGTGCCAGCAGAAACCTAGCGGGGGCGCACAATGAGCAGTTCTTC. Protein product: CASRNLAGAHNEQFF.

This chain uses TRBV12-3 or TRBV12-4 with TRBJ2-3, with 10 nucleotides matching TRBD2. V lost 5 bases to trimming and J lost 4 bases; unmatched junction nucleotides: 9. The CDR3 has 16 amino acids. CDR3 bases: TGTGCCAGCAGTCCCTTTGGGAGCGGGAGGGCAGATACGCAGTATTTT. Encoded protein: CASSPFGSGRADTQYF.

This clonotype was picked up a small number of times. The rearrangement joins TRBV12-3 or TRBV12-4 to TRBJ2-5, with D possibly TRBD2 on 6 matching bases. Trimming took 6 bases from V and 4 from J, leaving 18 bases between them. The CDR3 has 15 amino acids. The chain's CDR3 is CASSLVAVGVETQYF. The CDR3 region has the DNA TGTGCCAGCAGCCTCGTAGCGGTAGGGGTAGAGACCCAGTACTTC.

The chain employs TRBV4-3 and TRBJ1-1; unclear D gene. The CDR3 has 14 residues. V dropped 0 bases and J dropped 5 bases, with 10 bases sitting between them. Germline values: CDR1 LGHNA, CDR2 YSLEER. The CDR3 DNA is TGCGCCAGCAGCCAAGATTGGGCGAGGACTGAAGCTTTCTTT. Its protein is CASSQDWARTEAFF.

This clonotype has a handful of counts. This chain links TRBV20-1 with TRBJ1-5; maybe TRBD1 (5 bases). The germline V and J ends were trimmed by 6 bases and 0 bases, with 9 bases remaining between them. This CDR3 has 13 amino acids. Germline CDR1 DFQATT, CDR2 SNEGSKA (reference sequence). As DNA, the CDR3 is TGCAGTGCCGACAGCAATAGCAATCAGCCCCAGCATTTT. Its protein is CSADSNSNQPQHF.

This clonotype showed up just a few times. This chain connects TRBV6-6 to TRBJ1-2, with D hard to call. Germline lookup yields CDR1 MNHNY and CDR2 SVGAGI (reference sequence). The CDR3 spans 10 residues. Trimming shortened V by 8 bases and J by 5 bases, and 6 bases separated the two germline ends. CDR3 sequence (DNA): TGTGCCAGCGGGATATATGGCTACACCTTC. Amino acids: CASGIYGYTF.

In its sample, this clonotype was seen a few times. This chain connects TRBV2 to TRBJ1-1; 7 bases line up with TRBD1. CDR1 is SNHLY, CDR2 FYNNEI, per germline. The CDR3 is made up of 16 amino acids. J lost 6 bases, V lost 5 bases, and 15 bases had no gene match. The CDR3 DNA is TGTGCCAGCAGTATTTTCCGCCGGGACAGAAGTGCTGAAGCTTTCTTT. Its protein is CASSIFRRDRSAEAFF.

V usage is TRBV15 and J usage is TRBJ2-5; no clear D. The DNA matches TRBJ2-1 better at its end, which makes the J call doubtful. Germline CDR1 reads LNHNV; CDR2 reads YYDKDF (reference sequence). This CDR3 is built from 14 residues. Here the CDR3 reads CATSTAARKDEQFF. CDR3 bases: TGTGCCACCAGCACTGCGGCTCGGAAGGATGAGCAGTTCTTC.

This clonotype was counted between two and nine times. CDR3 amino acids: CASSYSRQVEAFF. The CDR3 DNA follows: TGTGCCAGCAGTTACTCACGACAGGTTGAAGCTTTCTTT. The gene calls are TRBV6-5 and TRBJ1-1, with D maybe TRBD1 (6 bases). The germline gives CDR1 MNHEY, CDR2 SVGAGI. The CDR3 loop spans 13 amino acids. V was cut by 0 bases and J by 7 bases, with 9 bases left in between.

This rearrangement joins TRBV3-1 to TRBJ1-2; 7 bases are shared with TRBD1. CDR1 and CDR2 (germline): LGHDT, YNNKEL (reference sequence). The CDR3 has 14 amino acids. V lost 3 bases and J lost 6; bases outside the gene matches: 7. CDR3 nucleotides: TGTGCCAGCAGCCAGGGGACAGCCGTTGATGGCTACACCTTC. Amino acids: CASSQGTAVDGYTF.

The table lists this clonotype with a few counts. This rearrangement joins TRBV14 to TRBJ2-1, with TRBD1 matching over 7 bases. The J call is uncertain, as TRBJ2-5 better fits the DNA end. The CDR3 has 16 amino acids. The germline CDR1 and CDR2 sequences are SGHDN and FVKESK. In DNA, the CDR3 is TGTGCCAGCAGCCAAGGTCGCACAGGGGACCAAGAGACCCAGTACTTC. Its protein is CASSQGRTGDQETQYF.

This clonotype was counted between two and nine times. This chain joins TRBV29-1 and TRBJ1-4; D is unresolved. V was cut by 7 bases and J by 0 bases, with 9 bases left in between. CDR1 is SQVTM and CDR2 is ANQGSEA in the germline V gene. The length of the CDR3 is 13 residues. The CDR3 nucleotides are TGCAGCGCCGGAGATGCAACTAATGAAAAACTGTTTTTT. It is translated as CSAGDATNEKLFF.

The CDR3 sequence: CASSKVRQWGTDTQYF. The CDR3 bases are TGTGCCAGCAGCAAAGTACGGCAGTGGGGCACAGATACGCAGTATTTT. The chain couples TRBV21-1 to TRBJ2-3. TRBV21-1 is shown as a pseudogene. This CDR3 is built from 16 residues.

The V gene is TRBV7-3, the J gene TRBJ1-6, with D possibly matching TRBD1 (5 bases). Germline V gene data show CDR1 as SGHTA and CDR2 as FQGTGA. V lost 1 base, J lost 7 bases, and 8 bases lay in between. The CDR3 is 14 amino acids. The CDR3: CASSLRGANSPLHF. The CDR3, as DNA: TGTGCCAGCAGCTTAAGAGGGGCCAATTCACCCCTCCACTTT.

The chain has TRBV19 and TRBJ2-1; 9 bases fit TRBD2. The germline gives CDR1 LNHDA, CDR2 SQIVND (reference sequence). The CDR3 covers 15 residues. Trimming removed 1 base from V and 6 bases from J; junction bases left unmatched: 4. CDR3 in amino acids: CASSIARLAVNEQFF. CDR3 DNA: TGTGCCAGTAGTATAGCCCGACTAGCGGTCAATGAGCAGTTCTTC.